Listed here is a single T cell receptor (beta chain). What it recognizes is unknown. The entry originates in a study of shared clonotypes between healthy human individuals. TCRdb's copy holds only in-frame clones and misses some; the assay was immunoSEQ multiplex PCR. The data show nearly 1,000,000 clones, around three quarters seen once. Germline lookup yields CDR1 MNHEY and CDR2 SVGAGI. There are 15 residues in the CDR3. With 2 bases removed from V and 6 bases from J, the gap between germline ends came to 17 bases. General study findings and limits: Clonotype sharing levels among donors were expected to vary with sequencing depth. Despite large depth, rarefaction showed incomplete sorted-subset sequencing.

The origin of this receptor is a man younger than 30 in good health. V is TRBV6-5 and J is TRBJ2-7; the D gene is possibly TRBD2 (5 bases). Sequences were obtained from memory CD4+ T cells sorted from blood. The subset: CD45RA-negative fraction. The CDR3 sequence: CASSYPGGREVEQYF. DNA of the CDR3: TGTGCCAGCAGTTACCCTGGCGGGCGAGAAGTCGAGCAGTACTTC.